The 23 T cell receptor beta chains below come from one sample, sequenced in a study of blood T cell repertoires in COVID-19. Assay used: immunoSEQ multiplex PCR; TCRdb lists only in-frame clones, some missing. The data contain roughly 350,000 clones, around nine tenths of them singletons. Sequenced sample: peripheral blood. These receptors came from a woman between 65 and 79 years old with COVID-19, enrolled during active disease.

This chain links TRBV6-6 with TRBJ1-4; 9 nucleotides line up with TRBD1. The CDR3 covers 14 residues. The V segment lost 8 bases and the J segment 4 bases; nucleotides outside the gene matches: 5. Germline CDR1 and CDR2: MNHNY and SVGAGI (reference sequence). The CDR3 reads CASVEDRGNEKLFF. CDR3 nucleotide sequence: TGTGCCAGCGTGGAGGACAGGGGTAATGAAAAACTGTTTTTT.

This chain uses TRBV7-3 with TRBJ2-3, with no clear D. Trimming shortened V by 5 bases and J by 0 bases, and 6 bases separated the two germline ends. The CDR3 length is 13 residues. Germline V gives CDR1 SGHTA, CDR2 FQGTGA. CDR3: CASSHSSTDTQYF. Written as DNA, the CDR3 is TGTGCCAGCAGCCACAGTAGCACAGATACGCAGTATTTT.

A note on this clone: The sample holds other DNA sequences that translate to the same CDR3. The V call is TRBV19, the J call TRBJ1-5; TRBD1 matches 7 bases. CDR3 length: 14 residues. CDR1 is LNHDA, CDR2 SQIVND, per germline (reference sequence). The V and J ends lost 8 bases and 4 bases, in that order; junction bases with no gene match: 8. CDR3 DNA: TGTGCCAGTTCCCTTCAGGGGGGTAATCAGCCCCAGCATTTT. Protein product: CASSLQGGNQPQHF.

This chain uses TRBV23-1 with TRBJ1-1; the match to TRBD1 covers 7 bases. Being an ORF, TRBV23-1 has a function that is uncertain. V shed 0 bases and J 5 bases; nucleotides not matched to a gene: 24. The CDR3 has 21 residues. This chain's CDR3 is CASSQSRVSLYRGSERTEAFF. The CDR3 DNA follows: TGCGCCAGCAGTCAATCAAGGGTTTCCTTATACAGGGGTAGCGAGCGTACTGAAGCTTTCTTT.

J is TRBJ2-4 and V is TRBV4-1; TRBD1 matches at 8 bases. V lost 4 bases, J lost 6 bases, and 8 bases stayed unmatched. Germline V gene sequence: CDR1 MGHRA, CDR2 YSYEKL. The CDR3 length is 15 residues. The CDR3 nucleotides are TGCGCCAGCAGCCCATCAGGGGGCCATGGAAACATTCAGTACTTC. This translates into CASSPSGGHGNIQYF.

This chain uses TRBV1 with TRBJ2-7; TRBD1, the table's D call, lacks a check against the DNA. TRBV1 is annotated as a pseudogene. This CDR3 region has 14 residues. CDR3 region: CTSSRRPGNYEQYF. For the CDR3, the DNA is TGCACCAGCAGCCGCCGGCCAGGGAACTACGAGCAGTACTTC.

The chain couples TRBV18 to TRBJ1-2; the D is unclear. V was clipped by 0 bases and J by 4 bases, with 18 bases between them. The CDR3 contains 17 residues. Germline CDR1 reads KGHSH; CDR2 reads LQKENI. In nucleotides, the CDR3 is TGTGCCAGCTCACCACCCCGGCGGATACCTACCTCCTATGGCTACACCTTC. Translating it yields CASSPPRRIPTSYGYTF.

This clone was detected only a few times. V is TRBV11-1 and J is TRBJ2-5; D might be TRBD1 (6 bases). In germline, CDR1 is SGHAT, CDR2 FQDESV (reference sequence). Trimming cost V 3 bases and J 5 bases, with 10 bases left between them. The CDR3 is 13 amino acids. The CDR3 reads CASSFTGRETQYF. The CDR3 region has the DNA TGTGCCAGCAGCTTTACAGGGCGGGAGACCCAGTACTTC.

The V call is TRBV19, the J call TRBJ2-1; TRBD2 matches 9 bases. The CDR3 sequence is 14 residues long. CDR1 is LNHDA and CDR2 is SQIVND in the germline V gene (reference sequence). V was pared by 7 bases and J by 7 bases, with 8 bases of the junction left unmatched. The CDR3 DNA is TGTGCCAGTAAAGGGCGGGGGGGCACTAATGAGCAGTTCTTC. Its translation: CASKGRGGTNEQFF.

The V gene is TRBV5-4, the J gene TRBJ2-1; possibly TRBD2 for D (5 bases). This CDR3 comprises 14 residues. Trimming pared 4 bases from V and 7 bases from J, leaving 15 bases between. Germline V gene data show CDR1 as SGHNT and CDR2 as YYREEE (reference sequence). CDR3 residues: CASSVRDYENEQFF. The CDR3 DNA is TGTGCCAGCAGCGTCCGGGATTACGAGAATGAGCAGTTCTTC.

The gene calls are TRBV24-1 and TRBJ2-3; 11 bases are a match to TRBD2. The trim removed 7 bases at V and 0 bases at J, leaving 11 bases unmatched. The CDR3 extends over 18 amino acids. CDR1 and CDR2 from the germline V gene are KGHDR and SFDVKD. The CDR3 DNA is TGTGCCACCAGACACGGGACTAGCGGCCGGTCTAGCACAGATACGCAGTATTTT. This encodes CATRHGTSGRSSTDTQYF.

The chain employs TRBV9 and TRBJ2-6; 11 bases agree with TRBD2. The CDR3 length is 20 residues. Per the germline V gene, CDR1 is SGDLS and CDR2 is YYNGEE. Trimming cost V 4 bases and J 0 bases; bases outside gene matches: 12. The CDR3 DNA sequence: TGTGCCAGCAGCCCCCGACCGGGACTAGCGGTAATCTCTGGGGCCAACGTCCTGACTTTC. This sequence encodes CASSPRPGLAVISGANVLTF.

The chain joins TRBV19 to TRBJ1-3; 8 bases fit TRBD1. V shed 3 bases, J shed 3 bases, and the junction held 4 bases outside the gene matches. Per the germline V gene, CDR1 is LNHDA and CDR2 is SQIVND (reference sequence). This CDR3 has 15 amino acids. The CDR3 nucleotides are TGTGCCAGTAGTATCCGGACAGGGTTTGGAAACACCATATATTTT. It specifies CASSIRTGFGNTIYF.

The V gene is TRBV5-1, the J gene TRBJ1-2; D unclear. The CDR3 sequence is 12 residues long. CDR1 SGHRS and CDR2 YFSETQ come from the germline V gene. Trimming removed 0 bases at V and 6 bases at J, with 6 bases between. The chain's CDR3 is CASSLAGHGYTF. The CDR3 DNA reads TGCGCCAGCAGCTTGGCAGGTCATGGCTACACCTTC.

The rearrangement links TRBV3-1 (or the pseudogene TRBV3-2) to TRBJ2-7, with TRBD1 matching 8 bases. CDR1 is LGHDT and CDR2 is YNNKEL in the germline V gene (reference sequence). There are 14 residues in the CDR3. Trimming took 5 bases from V and 1 from J; bases not matched to a gene: 4. For the CDR3, the DNA is TGTGCCAGCAGCTCCGGACAGGGATCCTACGAGCAGTACTTC. Residues: CASSSGQGSYEQYF.

The V and J genes are TRBV6-5 and TRBJ2-7; TRBD1 agrees at 12 bases. Germline values: CDR1 MNHEY, CDR2 SVGAGI. Trimming removed 4 bases from V and 4 bases from J; junction bases left unmatched: 5. This CDR3 contains 15 residues. The CDR3 reads CASSFPGQGAYEQYF. The CDR3 nucleotides read TGTGCCAGCAGTTTTCCGGGACAGGGGGCTTACGAGCAGTACTTC.

This clone was detected only once. The chain has TRBV6-6 and TRBJ1-2; maybe TRBD1 (5 bases). The CDR3 has 15 amino acids. V was cut by 0 bases and J by 5 bases, with 13 bases left in between. CDR1 and CDR2 (germline): MNHNY, SVGAGI (reference sequence). The CDR3 region is CASSYSTDKRYGYTF. In nucleotides, the CDR3 is TGTGCCAGCAGTTACTCGACGGACAAGAGGTATGGCTACACCTTC.

CDR3 bases: TGCGCCAGCAGCGCTGCACAGGGATCCGATGGCTACACCTTC. This gives the protein CASSAAQGSDGYTF. The chain has TRBV5-1 and TRBJ1-2, with D possibly being TRBD1 (6 bases). This CDR3 region has 14 residues. Germline V gene data show CDR1 as SGHRS and CDR2 as YFSETQ. Trimming took off 4 bases at V and 6 bases at J, with 16 bases between the two ends.

The CDR3 sequence is CSVGDRVDYGYTF. CDR3 nucleotide sequence: TGCAGCGTCGGAGACCGGGTGGACTATGGCTACACCTTC. The chain couples TRBV29-1 to TRBJ1-2; D gene unclear. CDR3 length equals 13 residues. Per germline, CDR1 SQVTM and CDR2 ANQGSEA. The V and J ends lost 6 bases and 3 bases respectively, with 14 bases between them.

The rearrangement links TRBV24-1 to TRBJ1-5; no firm D call. V was cut by 10 bases and J by 2 bases, with 20 bases left in between. CDR3 size: 16 residues. From germline, CDR1 is KGHDR and CDR2 SFDVKD. The CDR3 sequence: CATAPTQTGGNQPQHF. CDR3 bases: TGTGCCACAGCCCCAACCCAGACCGGGGGCAATCAGCCCCAGCATTTT.

The chain couples TRBV28 to TRBJ1-6, with D possibly matching TRBD1 (6 bases). V was pared by 5 bases and J by 7 bases, with 18 bases between. Germline CDR1 MDHEN, CDR2 SYDVKM. This CDR3 region has 16 residues. Here the CDR3 DNA reads TGTGCCAGCAGTCCCCGGGGGGGCGCAGAAAATTCACCCCTCCACTTT. Protein: CASSPRGGAENSPLHF.

V is TRBV21-1 and J is TRBJ2-3; the D call in the table, TRBD1, was not verified against the DNA. TRBV21-1 is assigned pseudogene status. CDR3 length: 24 amino acids. The chain's CDR3 is CASSKSAPHRQGWASEPPLDTQYF. The CDR3 coding sequence is TGTGCCAGCAGCAAGTCCGCTCCCCATCGACAGGGGTGGGCTAGCGAGCCGCCGCTAGATACGCAGTATTTT.

This clone was detected ten times or more. The rearrangement joins TRBV24-1 to TRBJ1-2, with a tentative D call TRBD1 (6 bases). Per germline, CDR1 KGHDR and CDR2 SFDVKD. Trimming removed 9 bases at V and 3 bases at J, with 19 bases between. This CDR3 has 15 residues. This CDR3 reads CATQSGGARDYGYTF. The CDR3 DNA reads TGTGCCACCCAATCTGGGGGCGCTAGGGACTATGGCTACACCTTC.